Listed here are 20 T cell receptor beta chains from one sample, sequenced in a study of blood T cell repertoires in COVID-19. Method: immunoSEQ multiplex PCR; TCRdb's copy keeps in-frame clones and lacks some. Among 200,000 to 300,000 clones, about 87% were seen once, and the ten largest hold approximately 2.8%. Sequencing was carried out using PBMCs or T cells enriched from blood (not recorded which). These receptors came from a woman in her 30s with acute COVID-19.

The chain links TRBV11-3 to TRBJ1-2, with TRBD1 as a possible D gene (6 bases). With 6 bases removed from V and 5 bases from J, the gap between germline ends came to 16 bases. CDR3 length equals 14 residues. The germline V gene has CDR1 SGHNT and CDR2 YENEEA. The CDR3 sequence: CASRGGPGGYGYTF. The DNA of the CDR3 is TGTGCCAGCAGAGGGGGTCCGGGGGGATATGGCTACACCTTC.

This clone showed up just once. V usage is TRBV5-6 and J usage is TRBJ2-6; D ambiguous. V was shortened by 6 bases and J by 0 bases, with 10 bases between the two germline ends. From germline, CDR1 is SGHDT and CDR2 YYEEEE. The CDR3 sequence is 15 residues long. CDR3: CASTNDNSGANVLTF. CDR3 sequence (DNA): TGTGCCAGCACCAACGACAACTCTGGGGCCAACGTCCTGACTTTC.

The gene calls are TRBV15 and TRBJ1-1, with D perhaps matching TRBD1 (5 bases). Germline values: CDR1 LNHNV, CDR2 YYDKDF (reference sequence). This CDR3 spans 14 amino acids. With 6 bases removed from V and 1 base from J, the gap between germline ends came to 12 bases. For the CDR3, the DNA is TGTGCCACCAGAGAGGGACTGAGGAACACTGAAGCTTTCTTT. Translating gives CATREGLRNTEAFF.

The chain carries TRBV21-1 and TRBJ1-2; TRBD1, the table's D call, lacks a check against the DNA. TRBV21-1 represents a pseudogene. The CDR3 totals 15 residues. In DNA form, the CDR3 reads TGTGCCAGCAGCAAATATGGCAAGATTAACTATGGCTACACCTTC. It codes for CASSKYGKINYGYTF.

V usage is TRBV5-6 and J usage is TRBJ1-2; 7 bases are a match to TRBD1. Germline lookup yields CDR1 SGHDT and CDR2 YYEEEE. The CDR3 spans 15 residues. The V gene end was trimmed by 4 bases and the J gene end by 4 bases; junction bases not matched to a gene: 10. The CDR3 is CASSPDRAALYGYTF. The DNA for the CDR3 is TGTGCCAGCAGCCCCGACAGGGCCGCTCTCTATGGCTACACCTTC.

The chain has TRBV21-1 and TRBJ1-5. TRBV21-1 is tagged as a pseudogene. The CDR3 totals 15 residues. CDR3 coding DNA: TGTGCCAGCAGCAAAGGAACAGGAGGGCCGGAGCCCCAGCATTTT. Translated, it gives CASSKGTGGPEPQHF.

A note on this clone: Other DNA sequences in this specimen translate into the identical CDR3. This chain joins TRBV27 and TRBJ2-1; no clear D. In germline, CDR1 is MNHEY, CDR2 SMNVEV (reference sequence). CDR3 size: 13 residues. V gave up 6 bases and J gave up 4 bases, with 10 bases separating them. The CDR3 region is CASSLGGYNEQFF. The CDR3 DNA reads as TGTGCCAGCAGCCTAGGCGGTTACAATGAGCAGTTCTTC.

This chain connects TRBV4-1 to TRBJ1-4, with 12 bases fitting TRBD1. The trim removed 4 bases at V and 2 bases at J, leaving 5 bases unmatched. CDR3 length equals 17 residues. Germline-derived CDR1 and CDR2 are MGHRA and YSYEKL. The CDR3 region is CASSPGTGGFTNEKLFF. The CDR3 DNA is TGCGCCAGCAGCCCCGGGACAGGGGGCTTCACTAATGAAAAACTGTTTTTT.

This rearrangement joins TRBV7-2 to TRBJ2-7; 14 bases line up with TRBD2. The germline V gene encodes CDR1 SGHTA and CDR2 FQGNSA. The CDR3 extends over 18 amino acids. J was trimmed by 1 base and V by 2 bases; bases with no gene match: 7. CDR3 sequence reads: CASSLPAGLAGESYEQYF. The DNA for the CDR3 is TGTGCCAGCAGCTTACCCGCGGGACTAGCGGGGGAGTCCTACGAGCAGTACTTC.

J is TRBJ1-1 and V is TRBV11-2; 8 bases fit TRBD1. This CDR3 has 14 residues. Trimming at V came to 3 bases and at J to 5 bases, leaving 5 bases not matched to a gene. CDR1 is SGHAT, CDR2 FQNNGV, per germline. Written as DNA, the CDR3 is TGTGCCAGCAGCTTTACAGGGGGTGTTACTGAAGCTTTCTTT. This encodes CASSFTGGVTEAFF.

This sequence joins TRBV18 and TRBJ1-1; 7 nucleotides line up with TRBD1. The germline CDR1 and CDR2 sequences are KGHSH and LQKENI. The CDR3 is 19 residues long. V lost 2 bases, J lost 2 bases, and 17 bases stayed unmatched. CDR3 protein: CASSPKWTGGRGVNTEAFF. DNA of the CDR3: TGTGCCAGCTCACCAAAGTGGACAGGCGGGCGAGGGGTTAACACTGAAGCTTTCTTT.

The V call is TRBV19, the J call TRBJ2-3, with D perhaps matching TRBD1 (5 bases). This CDR3 region has 15 residues. With 4 bases removed from V and 5 bases from J, the gap between germline ends came to 16 bases. Germline V gene lookup returns CDR1 LNHDA and CDR2 SQIVND (reference sequence). The chain's CDR3 is CASSTEQEPGDTQYF. Written as DNA, the CDR3 is TGTGCCAGTAGTACGGAACAGGAGCCAGGAGATACGCAGTATTTT. The full variable domain, with the rest looked up from reference TRBV19 and TRBJ2-3, is DGGITQSPKYLFRKEGQNVTLSCEQNLNHDAMYWYRQDPGQGLRLIYYSQIVNDFQKGDIAEGYSVSREKKESFPLTVTSAQKNPTAFYLCASSTEQEPGDTQYFGPGTRLTVL.

As concerns this clone: The same CDR3 can be traced to other DNA sequences in this sample. V gene TRBV18 combines with J gene TRBJ1-2, with D uncertain. This CDR3 is 15 amino acids long. Germline V CDR1 and CDR2: KGHSH, LQKENI. V was clipped by 2 bases and J by 12 bases, with 22 bases between them. The DNA for the CDR3 is TGTGCCAGCTCACCAGGGGTTGGACGGACGCCGGGGAACACCTTC. As protein: CASSPGVGRTPGNTF. The full variable domain, with the rest looked up from reference TRBV18 and TRBJ1-2, is NAGVMQNPRHLVRRRGQEARLRCSPMKGHSHVYWYRQLPEEGLKFMVYLQKENIIDESGMPKERFSAEFPKEGPSILRIQQVVRGDSAAYFCASSPGVGRTPGNTFGSGTRLTVV.

The CDR3: CASEAIQGRDGNQPQHF. The CDR3, as DNA: TGTGCCAGCGAAGCTATTCAGGGGAGGGACGGCAATCAGCCCCAGCATTTT. The chain joins TRBV2 to TRBJ1-5, with D possibly TRBD1 on 6 matching bases. This CDR3 contains 17 residues. In germline, CDR1 is SNHLY, CDR2 FYNNEI. The ends were cut back, 8 bases at V and 2 bases at J, with 22 bases in the middle.

V is TRBV18 and J is TRBJ2-2, with 8 bases that match TRBD1. V dropped 8 bases and J dropped 6; count of bases not matched to a gene: 5. In germline, CDR1 is KGHSH, CDR2 LQKENI. The length of the CDR3 is 13 residues. CDR3 DNA: TGTGCCAGCACCACAGGGGGTGCCGGGGAGCTGTTTTTT. As protein: CASTTGGAGELFF.

The rearrangement links TRBV20-1 to TRBJ2-5, with 7 bases lining up with TRBD2. With 3 bases clipped from V and 9 bases from J, the junction kept 13 bases outside the gene matches. This CDR3 comprises 14 residues. The germline gives CDR1 DFQATT, CDR2 SNEGSKA (reference sequence). The CDR3 nucleotides read TGCAGTGCTAGTGGCGGGGGTACCATGTGGGCCCAGTACTTC. It specifies CSASGGGTMWAQYF.

The rearrangement uses TRBV5-5 and TRBJ2-2, with TRBD2 matching 10 bases. The length of the CDR3 is 16 residues. The germline V gene encodes CDR1 SGHKS and CDR2 YYEKEE (reference sequence). V was pared by 5 bases and J by 2 bases, with 6 bases of the junction left unmatched. The CDR3 DNA sequence: TGTGCCAGCAGTAGGCTAGCGGGGGAAAACACCGGGGAGCTGTTTTTT. Translation: CASSRLAGENTGELFF.

This clone was recorded many times. The J gene is TRBJ1-6, the V gene TRBV6-4; possibly TRBD1 for D (5 bases). The germline V and J ends were trimmed by 0 bases and 7 bases, with 10 bases remaining between them. CDR3 length: 15 residues. Germline V gene lookup returns CDR1 MRHNA and CDR2 SNTAGT. CDR3 in DNA: TGTGCCAGCAGTGACTCGTCTGGGGGGAATTCACCCCTCCACTTT. This gives the protein CASSDSSGGNSPLHF.

The genes are TRBV10-3 and TRBJ2-7, with D maybe TRBD1 (6 bases). Germline V gene data show CDR1 as ENHRY and CDR2 as SYGVKD. The CDR3 sequence is 14 residues long. The V end lost 4 bases, the J end lost 0 bases, and 10 bases lay between the germline ends. For the CDR3, the DNA is TGTGCCATCAGTGGAACAGGGTCCTCCTACGAGCAGTACTTC. This translates into CAISGTGSSYEQYF.

The rearrangement joins TRBV11-2 to TRBJ1-1; no definite D call. This CDR3 has 16 residues. Per germline, CDR1 SGHAT and CDR2 FQNNGV. V was cut by 5 bases and J by 1 base, with 17 bases left in between. The CDR3 DNA sequence: TGTGCCAGCAGCCTATCCCGACACCGGCCGAACACTGAAGCTTTCTTT. It encodes CASSLSRHRPNTEAFF.